Given below is one T cell receptor (beta chain) in context. The data were taken from a study of cytomegalovirus exposure and HLA in healthy donors. Use of 60 Vbeta and 13 Jbeta primers characterized the PCR. Authors' methods: An analysis performed later counted roughly 79 million unique TCR beta chains (around 10 million of them shared). The repertoire was sequenced with immunoSEQ multiplex PCR; TCRdb's copy has only in-frame clones and lacks some. The DNA was the basis for D and trimming; V, J and clone size are from that table. The sample lists more than 110,000 clones, 79% occurring once. Germline V gene sequence: CDR1 SGHDN, CDR2 FVKESK. Trimming left V 3 bases short and J 7 bases short, with 10 bases between. CDR3 length: 12 residues.

The rearrangement joins TRBV14 to TRBJ2-7, with D perhaps TRBD1 (5 bases). The sequencing input was PBMCs. The receptor's source is a man younger than 30 in good health and CMV-seronegative. Here the CDR3 reads CASSQLAGEQYF. Written as DNA, the CDR3 is TGTGCCAGCAGCCAGTTAGCAGGGGAGCAGTACTTC.